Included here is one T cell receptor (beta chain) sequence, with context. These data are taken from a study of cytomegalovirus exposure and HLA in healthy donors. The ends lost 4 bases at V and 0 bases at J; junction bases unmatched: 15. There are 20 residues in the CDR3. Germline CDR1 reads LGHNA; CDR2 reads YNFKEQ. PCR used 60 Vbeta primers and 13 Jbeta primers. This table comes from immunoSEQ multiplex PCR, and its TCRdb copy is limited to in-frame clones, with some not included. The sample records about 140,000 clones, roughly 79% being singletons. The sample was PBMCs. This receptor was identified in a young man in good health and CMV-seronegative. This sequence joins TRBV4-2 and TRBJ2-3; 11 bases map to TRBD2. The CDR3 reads CASSLEGASGGLSSTDTQYF. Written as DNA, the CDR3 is TGTGCCAGCAGCCTGGAAGGGGCTAGCGGGGGGTTAAGTAGCACAGATACGCAGTATTTT.